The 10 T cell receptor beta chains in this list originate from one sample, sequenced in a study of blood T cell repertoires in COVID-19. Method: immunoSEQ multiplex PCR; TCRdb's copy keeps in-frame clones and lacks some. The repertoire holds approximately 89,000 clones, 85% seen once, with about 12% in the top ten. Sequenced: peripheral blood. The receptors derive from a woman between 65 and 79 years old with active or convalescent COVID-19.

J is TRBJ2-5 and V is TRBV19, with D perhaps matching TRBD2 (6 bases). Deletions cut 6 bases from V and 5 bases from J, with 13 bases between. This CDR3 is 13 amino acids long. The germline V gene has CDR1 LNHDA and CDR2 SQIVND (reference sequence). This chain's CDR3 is CASSSLAMETQYF. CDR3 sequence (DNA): TGTGCCAGTAGCTCCCTAGCGATGGAGACCCAGTACTTC. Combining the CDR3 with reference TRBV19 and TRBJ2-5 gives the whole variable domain DGGITQSPKYLFRKEGQNVTLSCEQNLNHDAMYWYRQDPGQGLRLIYYSQIVNDFQKGDIAEGYSVSREKKESFPLTVTSAQKNPTAFYLCASSSLAMETQYFGPGTRLLVL.

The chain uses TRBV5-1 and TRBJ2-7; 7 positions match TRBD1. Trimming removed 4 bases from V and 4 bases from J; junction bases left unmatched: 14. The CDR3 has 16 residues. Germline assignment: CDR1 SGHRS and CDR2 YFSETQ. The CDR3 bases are TGCGCCAGCAGCATCGATACAGGGGCCAAACATTACGAGCAGTACTTC. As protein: CASSIDTGAKHYEQYF.

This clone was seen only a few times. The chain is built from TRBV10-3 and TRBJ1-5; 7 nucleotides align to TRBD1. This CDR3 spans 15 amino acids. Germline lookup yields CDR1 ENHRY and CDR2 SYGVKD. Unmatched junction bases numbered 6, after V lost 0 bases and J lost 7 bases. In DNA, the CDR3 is TGTGCCATCAGTGAGTCGGCAGGGGGAGGCCAGCCCCAGCATTTT. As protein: CAISESAGGGQPQHF.

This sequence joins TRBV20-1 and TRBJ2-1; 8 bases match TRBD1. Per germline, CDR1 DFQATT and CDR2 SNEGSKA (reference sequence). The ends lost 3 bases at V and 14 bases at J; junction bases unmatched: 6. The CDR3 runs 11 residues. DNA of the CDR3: TGCAGTGCTAGTCTCGGGACAGGAGAGTTCTTC. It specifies CSASLGTGEFF.

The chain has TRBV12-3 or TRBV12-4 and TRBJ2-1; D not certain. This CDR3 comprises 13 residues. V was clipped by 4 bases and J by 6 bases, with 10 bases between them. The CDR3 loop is CASSSRRGNEQFF. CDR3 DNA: TGTGCCAGCAGTTCCAGGCGTGGCAATGAGCAGTTCTTC.

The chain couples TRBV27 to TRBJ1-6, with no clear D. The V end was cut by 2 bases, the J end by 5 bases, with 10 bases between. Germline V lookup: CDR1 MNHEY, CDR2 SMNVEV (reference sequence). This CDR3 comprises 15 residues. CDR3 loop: CASSLLQANNSPLHF. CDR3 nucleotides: TGTGCCAGCAGTTTACTTCAGGCAAATAATTCACCCCTCCACTTT.

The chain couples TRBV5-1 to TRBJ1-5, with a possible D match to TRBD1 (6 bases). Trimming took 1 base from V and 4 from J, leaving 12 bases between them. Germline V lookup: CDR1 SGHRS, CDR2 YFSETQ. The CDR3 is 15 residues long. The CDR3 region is CASSLTGQLNQPQHF. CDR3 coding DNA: TGCGCCAGCAGCTTGACCGGACAGCTGAATCAGCCCCAGCATTTT.

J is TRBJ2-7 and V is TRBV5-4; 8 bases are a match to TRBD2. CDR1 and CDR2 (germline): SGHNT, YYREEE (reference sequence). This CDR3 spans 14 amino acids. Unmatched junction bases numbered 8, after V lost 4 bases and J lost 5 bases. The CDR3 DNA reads TGTGCCAGCAGCCCAGGCGGGGGGCAGAACGAGCAGTACTTC. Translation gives CASSPGGGQNEQYF. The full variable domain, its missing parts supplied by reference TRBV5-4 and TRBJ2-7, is ETGVTQSPTHLIKTRGQQVTLRCSSQSGHNTVSWYQQALGQGPQFIFQYYREEENGRGNFPPRFSGLQFPNYSSELNVNALELDDSALYLCASSPGGGQNEQYFGPGTRLTVT.

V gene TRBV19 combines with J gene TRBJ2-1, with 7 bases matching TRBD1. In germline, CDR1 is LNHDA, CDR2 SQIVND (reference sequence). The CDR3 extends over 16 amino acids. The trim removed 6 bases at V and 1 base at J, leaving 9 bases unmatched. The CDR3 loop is CASRTTGTASYNEQFF. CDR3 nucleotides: TGTGCCAGTAGAACAACCGGGACAGCGTCCTACAATGAGCAGTTCTTC.

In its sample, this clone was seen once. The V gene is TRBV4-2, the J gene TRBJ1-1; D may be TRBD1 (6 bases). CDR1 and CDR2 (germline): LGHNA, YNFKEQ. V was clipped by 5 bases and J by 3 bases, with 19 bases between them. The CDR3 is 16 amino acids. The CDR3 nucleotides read TGTGCCAGCAGCTCGTACGCGGGGGCTGGGGACACTGAAGCTTTCTTT. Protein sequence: CASSSYAGAGDTEAFF.